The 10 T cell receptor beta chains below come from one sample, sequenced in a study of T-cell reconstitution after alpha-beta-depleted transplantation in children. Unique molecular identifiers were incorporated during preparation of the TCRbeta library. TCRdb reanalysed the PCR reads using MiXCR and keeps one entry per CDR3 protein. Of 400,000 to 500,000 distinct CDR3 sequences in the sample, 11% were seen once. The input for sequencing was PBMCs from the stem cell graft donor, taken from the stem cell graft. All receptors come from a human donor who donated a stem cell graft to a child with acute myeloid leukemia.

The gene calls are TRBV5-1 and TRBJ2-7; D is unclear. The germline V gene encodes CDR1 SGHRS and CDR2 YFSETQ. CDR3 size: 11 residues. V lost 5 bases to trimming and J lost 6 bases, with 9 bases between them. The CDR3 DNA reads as TGCGCCAGCAGGGAAATTGGCGAGCAGTACTTC. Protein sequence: CASREIGEQYF.

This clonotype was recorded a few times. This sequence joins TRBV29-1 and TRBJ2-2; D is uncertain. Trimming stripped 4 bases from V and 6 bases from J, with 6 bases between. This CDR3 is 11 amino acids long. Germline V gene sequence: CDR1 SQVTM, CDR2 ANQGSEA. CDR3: CSVGGAGELFF. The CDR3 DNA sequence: TGCAGCGTTGGAGGCGCCGGGGAGCTGTTTTTT.

CDR3 sequence reads: CASSLGTSGMGTYNEQFF. The CDR3 DNA sequence: TGTGCCAGCAGTTTAGGGACTAGCGGGATGGGCACCTACAATGAGCAGTTCTTC. The rearrangement uses TRBV12-3 or TRBV12-4 and TRBJ2-1, with 12 nucleotides matching TRBD2. The CDR3 extends over 18 amino acids. V was clipped by 1 base and J by 2 bases; unmatched bases: 6.

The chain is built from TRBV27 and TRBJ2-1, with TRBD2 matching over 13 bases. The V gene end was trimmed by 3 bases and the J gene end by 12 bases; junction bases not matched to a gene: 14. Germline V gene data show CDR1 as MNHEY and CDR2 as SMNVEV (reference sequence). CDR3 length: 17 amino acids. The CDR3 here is CASSFWTSGGYHPRQFF. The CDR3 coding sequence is TGTGCCAGCAGTTTTTGGACTAGCGGGGGCTACCACCCCCGGCAGTTCTTC.

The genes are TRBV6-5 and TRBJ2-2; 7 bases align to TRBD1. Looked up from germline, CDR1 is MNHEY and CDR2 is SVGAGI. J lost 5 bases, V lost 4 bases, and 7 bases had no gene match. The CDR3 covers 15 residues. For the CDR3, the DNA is TGTGCCAGCAGTTCGGGTCTGACAGGGACCGGGGAGCTGTTTTTT. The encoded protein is CASSSGLTGTGELFF.

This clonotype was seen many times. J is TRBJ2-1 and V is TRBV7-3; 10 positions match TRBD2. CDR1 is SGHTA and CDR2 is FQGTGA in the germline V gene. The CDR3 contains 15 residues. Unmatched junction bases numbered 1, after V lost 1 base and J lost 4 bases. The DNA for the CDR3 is TGTGCCAGCAGCTTAAGAGCGGGGGGGTACAATGAGCAGTTCTTC. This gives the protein CASSLRAGGYNEQFF.

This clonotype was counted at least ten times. The CDR3 loop is CASSEFYNEQFF. In DNA, the CDR3 is TGTGCCAGCAGTGAATTCTACAATGAGCAGTTCTTC. This chain uses TRBV6-1 with TRBJ2-1; D gene ambiguous. The ends were cut back, 2 bases at V and 3 bases at J, with 2 bases in the middle. The CDR3 is made up of 12 amino acids. CDR1 and CDR2 (germline): MNHNS, SASEGT.

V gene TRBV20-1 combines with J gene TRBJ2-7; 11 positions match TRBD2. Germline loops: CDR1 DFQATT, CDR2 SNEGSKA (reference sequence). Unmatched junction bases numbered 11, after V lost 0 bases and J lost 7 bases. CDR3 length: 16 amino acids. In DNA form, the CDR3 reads TGCAGTGCTAGAGATGCTAGCGGGGGGCCTCCTTCTGAGCAGTACGTC. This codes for CSARDASGGPPSEQYV.

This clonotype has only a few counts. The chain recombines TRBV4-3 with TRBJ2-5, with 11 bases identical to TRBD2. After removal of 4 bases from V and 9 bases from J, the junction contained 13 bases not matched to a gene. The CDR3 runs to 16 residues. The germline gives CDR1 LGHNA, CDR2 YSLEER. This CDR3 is CASSLTIAGGPGAQYF. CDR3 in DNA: TGCGCCAGCAGCCTTACTATAGCGGGAGGGCCCGGAGCCCAGTACTTC.

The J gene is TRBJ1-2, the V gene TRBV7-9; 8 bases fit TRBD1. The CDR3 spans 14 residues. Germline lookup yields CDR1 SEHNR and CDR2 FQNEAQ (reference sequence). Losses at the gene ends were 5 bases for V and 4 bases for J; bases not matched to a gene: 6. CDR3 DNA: TGTGCCAGCAGCCCTCGACAGGGGAGCTATGGCTACACCTTC. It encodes CASSPRQGSYGYTF.